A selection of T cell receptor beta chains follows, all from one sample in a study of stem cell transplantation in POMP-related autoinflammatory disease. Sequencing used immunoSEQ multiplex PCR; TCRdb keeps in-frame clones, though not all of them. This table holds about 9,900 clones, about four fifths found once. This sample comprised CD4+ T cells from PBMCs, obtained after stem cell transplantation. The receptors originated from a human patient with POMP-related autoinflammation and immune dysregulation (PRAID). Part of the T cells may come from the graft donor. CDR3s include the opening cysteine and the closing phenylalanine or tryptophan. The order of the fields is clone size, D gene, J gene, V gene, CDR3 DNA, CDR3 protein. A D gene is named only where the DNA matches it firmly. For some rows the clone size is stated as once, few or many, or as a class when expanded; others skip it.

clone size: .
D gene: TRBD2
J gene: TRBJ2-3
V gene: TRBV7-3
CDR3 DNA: TGTGCCAGCAGCTTAAAGACGGGAGGCTTGCATACGCAGTATTTT
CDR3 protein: CASSLKTGGLHTQYF

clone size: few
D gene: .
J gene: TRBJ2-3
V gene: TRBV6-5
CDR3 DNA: TGTGCCAGCAGTCAAAGGCCAGTGGATACGCAGTATTTT
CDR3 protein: CASSQRPVDTQYF

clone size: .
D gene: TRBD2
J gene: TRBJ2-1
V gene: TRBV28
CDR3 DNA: TGTGCCAGCAGTTTCCTACGATCTAGAGGGACTAGCGGGAGTATATCCTACAATGAGCAGTTCTTC
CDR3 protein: CASSFLRSRGTSGSISYNEQFF

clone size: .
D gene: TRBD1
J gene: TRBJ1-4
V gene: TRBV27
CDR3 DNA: TGTGCCAGCAGTGTGACAGGGCTACGAGAAAAACTGTTTTTT
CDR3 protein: CASSVTGLREKLFF

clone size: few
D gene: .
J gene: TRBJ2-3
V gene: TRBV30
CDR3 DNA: TGTGCCTGGAGGGCGGAGACCACAGATACGCAGTATTTT
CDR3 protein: CAWRAETTDTQYF

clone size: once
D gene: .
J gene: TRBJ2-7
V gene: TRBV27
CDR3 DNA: TGTGCCAGCAGTGGGCTAGGCTCCTACTCCTACGAGCAGTACTTC
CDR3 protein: CASSGLGSYSYEQYF

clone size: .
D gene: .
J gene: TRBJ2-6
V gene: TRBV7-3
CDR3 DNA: TGTGCCAGCAGCCCAATCCCGGTACAGGGAAGATCGTCTGGGGCCAACGTCCTGACTTTC
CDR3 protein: CASSPIPVQGRSSGANVLTF

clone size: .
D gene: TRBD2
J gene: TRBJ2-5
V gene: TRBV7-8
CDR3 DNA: TGTGCCAGCAGCTATCGACTAGCGGGAGCCGGCGAGGAGACCCAGTACTTC
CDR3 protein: CASSYRLAGAGEETQYF

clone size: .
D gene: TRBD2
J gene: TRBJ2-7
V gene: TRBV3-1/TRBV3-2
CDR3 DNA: TGTGCCAGCAGCCAAGGGACTAGCGGGAGGCGTGGGGAGCAGTACTTC
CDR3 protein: CASSQGTSGRRGEQYF

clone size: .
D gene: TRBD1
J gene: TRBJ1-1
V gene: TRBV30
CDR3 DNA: TGTGCCTGGAGTGTAGGGACAGCGAACACTGAAGCTTTCTTT
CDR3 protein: CAWSVGTANTEAFF

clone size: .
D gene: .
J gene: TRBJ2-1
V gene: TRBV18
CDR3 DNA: TGTGCCAGCTCACCACGGCCGGGAGTCGATAATGAGCAGTTCTTC
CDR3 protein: CASSPRPGVDNEQFF